This T cell receptor beta chain was captured by sequencing in a study of vaccination effects on CD4 cells after COVID-19. Study summary: Participants got two doses of BNT162b2 or mRNA-1273 vaccine.

The authors isolated CD4+ T cells after around 10 days of culture. None of these healthy vaccinees had been infected with SARS-CoV-2 before vaccination. TCRdb keeps only in-frame clones here, not all; method: immunoSEQ multiplex PCR. The sample has around 30,000 clones; 55% to 65% are singletons. In the case of this clone: Its matching antigen is unknown.

Trimming removed 6 bases from V and 8 bases from J; junction bases left unmatched: 5. This CDR3 contains 13 residues. From germline, CDR1 is SQVTM and CDR2 ANQGSEA. Study results and limitations: Limitations: small convalescent group and missing early post-infection timepoints. Nearly all vaccine-induced clones in healthy recipients recognized only SARS-CoV-2.

The sequences come from CD4+ T cells from PBMCs cultured without peptide, collected before COVID-19 vaccination. This TCR came from a human donor who received a COVID-19 vaccine. The gene calls are TRBV29-1 and TRBJ2-1, with TRBD2 identical over 12 bases. CDR3 region: CSVGGLAGDEQFF. The CDR3 bases are TGCAGCGTGGGGGGACTAGCGGGCGATGAGCAGTTCTTC.